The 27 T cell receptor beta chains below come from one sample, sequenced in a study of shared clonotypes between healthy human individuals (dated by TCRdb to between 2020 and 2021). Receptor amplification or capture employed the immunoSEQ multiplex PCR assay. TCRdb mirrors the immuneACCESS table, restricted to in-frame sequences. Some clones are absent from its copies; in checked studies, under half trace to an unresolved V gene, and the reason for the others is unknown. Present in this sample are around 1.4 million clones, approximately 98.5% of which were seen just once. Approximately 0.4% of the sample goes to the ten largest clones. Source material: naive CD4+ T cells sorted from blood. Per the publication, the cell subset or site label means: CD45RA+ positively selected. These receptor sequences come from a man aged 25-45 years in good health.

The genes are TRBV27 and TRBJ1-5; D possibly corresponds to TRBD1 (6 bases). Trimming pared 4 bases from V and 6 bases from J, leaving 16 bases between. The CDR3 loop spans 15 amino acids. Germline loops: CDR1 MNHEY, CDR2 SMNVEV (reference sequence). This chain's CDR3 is CASSSIPGDRQPQHF. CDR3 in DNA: TGTGCCAGCAGTTCAATCCCAGGGGATCGTCAGCCCCAGCATTTT.

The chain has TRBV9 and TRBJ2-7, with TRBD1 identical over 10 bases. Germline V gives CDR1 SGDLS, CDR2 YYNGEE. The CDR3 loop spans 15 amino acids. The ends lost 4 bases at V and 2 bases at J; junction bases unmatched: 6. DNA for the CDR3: TGTGCCAGCAGCTCCCGACAGGGGGCTACCTACGAGCAGTACTTC. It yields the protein CASSSRQGATYEQYF.

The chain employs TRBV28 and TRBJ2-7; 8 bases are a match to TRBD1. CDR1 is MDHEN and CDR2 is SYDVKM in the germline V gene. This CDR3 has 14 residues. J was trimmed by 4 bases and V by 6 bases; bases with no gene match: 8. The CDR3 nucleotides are TGTGCCAGCAGAGCCTTGACAGGGGTGTACGAGCAGTACTTC. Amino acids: CASRALTGVYEQYF.

In DNA, the CDR3 is TGTGCCAGTAGTATGGGACAGAATCAGCCCCAGCATTTT. Translating gives CASSMGQNQPQHF. This chain connects TRBV19 to TRBJ1-5; 7 positions match TRBD1. CDR1 and CDR2 from the germline V gene are LNHDA and SQIVND (reference sequence). The junction had 0 bases not matched to a gene; V was cut back by 3 bases and J by 4 bases. The CDR3 has 13 residues.

CDR3 DNA: TGTGCCAGCAGTCTCCACGGGAGGACAGATACGCAGTATTTT. Translated: CASSLHGRTDTQYF. The chain employs TRBV28 and TRBJ2-3; TRBD2 agrees at 7 bases. The V gene's germline CDR1 is MDHEN and CDR2 SYDVKM. J was trimmed by 3 bases and V by 5 bases; bases with no gene match: 5. This CDR3 has 14 residues.

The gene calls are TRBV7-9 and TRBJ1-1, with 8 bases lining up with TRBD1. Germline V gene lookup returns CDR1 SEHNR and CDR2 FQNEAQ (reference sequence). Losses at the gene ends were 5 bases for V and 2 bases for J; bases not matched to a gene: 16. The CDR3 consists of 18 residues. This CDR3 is CASSLLAPGQGGNTEAFF. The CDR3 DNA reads TGTGCCAGCAGCCTCCTAGCCCCAGGACAGGGAGGAAACACTGAAGCTTTCTTT.

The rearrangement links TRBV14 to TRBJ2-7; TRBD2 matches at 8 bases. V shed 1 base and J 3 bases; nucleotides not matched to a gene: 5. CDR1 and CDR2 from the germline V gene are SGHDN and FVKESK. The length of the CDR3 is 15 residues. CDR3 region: CASSQGPGGFYEQYF. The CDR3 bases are TGTGCCAGCAGCCAAGGCCCGGGAGGGTTCTACGAGCAGTACTTC.

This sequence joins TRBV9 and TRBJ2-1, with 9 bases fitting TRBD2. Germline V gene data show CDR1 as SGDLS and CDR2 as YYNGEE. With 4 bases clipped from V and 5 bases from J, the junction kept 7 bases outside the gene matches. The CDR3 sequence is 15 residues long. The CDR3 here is CASSPGLASDNEQFF. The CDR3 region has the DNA TGTGCCAGCAGCCCTGGACTAGCGTCTGACAATGAGCAGTTCTTC.

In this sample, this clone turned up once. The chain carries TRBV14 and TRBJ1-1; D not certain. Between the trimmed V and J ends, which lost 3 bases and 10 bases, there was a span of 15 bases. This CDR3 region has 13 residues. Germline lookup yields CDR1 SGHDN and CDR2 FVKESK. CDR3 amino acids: CASSQELPGGAFF. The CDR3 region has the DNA TGTGCCAGCAGCCAGGAGCTGCCCGGCGGAGCTTTCTTT.

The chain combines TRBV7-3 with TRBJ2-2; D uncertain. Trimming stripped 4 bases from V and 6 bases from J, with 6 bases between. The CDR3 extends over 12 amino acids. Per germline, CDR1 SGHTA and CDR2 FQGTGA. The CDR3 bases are TGTGCCAGCAGCTCGTCCCCCGGGGAGCTGTTTTTT. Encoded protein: CASSSSPGELFF.

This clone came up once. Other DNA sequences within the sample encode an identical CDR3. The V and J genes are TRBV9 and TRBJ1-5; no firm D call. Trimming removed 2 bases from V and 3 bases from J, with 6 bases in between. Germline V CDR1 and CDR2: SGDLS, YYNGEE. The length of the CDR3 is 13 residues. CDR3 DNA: TGTGCCAGCAGCGTGGGCTCCAATCAGCCCCAGCATTTT. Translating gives CASSVGSNQPQHF. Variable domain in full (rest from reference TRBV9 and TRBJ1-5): DSGVTQTPKHLITATGQRVTLRCSPRSGDLSVYWYQQSLDQGLQFLIQYYNGEERAKGNILERFSAQQFPDLHSELNLSSLELGDSALYFCASSVGSNQPQHFGDGTRLSIL.

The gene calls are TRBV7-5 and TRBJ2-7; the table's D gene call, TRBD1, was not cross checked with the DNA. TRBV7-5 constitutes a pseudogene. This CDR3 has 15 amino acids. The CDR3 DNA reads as TGTGTCAGAAGCCCCGCGGGGACAGGGACCTACGAGCAGTACTTC. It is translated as CVRSPAGTGTYEQYF.

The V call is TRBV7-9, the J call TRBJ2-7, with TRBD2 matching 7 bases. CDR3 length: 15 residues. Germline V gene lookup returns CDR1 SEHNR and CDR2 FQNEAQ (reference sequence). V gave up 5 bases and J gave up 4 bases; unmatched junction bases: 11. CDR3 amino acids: CASSREASGRYEQYF. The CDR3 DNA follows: TGTGCCAGCAGCCGAGAAGCTAGCGGAAGATACGAGCAGTACTTC.

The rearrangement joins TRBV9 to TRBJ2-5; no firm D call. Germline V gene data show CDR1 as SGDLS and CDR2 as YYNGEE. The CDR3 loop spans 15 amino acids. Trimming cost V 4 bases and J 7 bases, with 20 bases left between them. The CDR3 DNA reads TGTGCCAGCAGCAGCGACCCAATCGGCACGGGGACCCAGTACTTC. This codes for CASSSDPIGTGTQYF. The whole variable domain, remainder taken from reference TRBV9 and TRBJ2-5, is DSGVTQTPKHLITATGQRVTLRCSPRSGDLSVYWYQQSLDQGLQFLIQYYNGEERAKGNILERFSAQQFPDLHSELNLSSLELGDSALYFCASSSDPIGTGTQYFGPGTRLLVL.

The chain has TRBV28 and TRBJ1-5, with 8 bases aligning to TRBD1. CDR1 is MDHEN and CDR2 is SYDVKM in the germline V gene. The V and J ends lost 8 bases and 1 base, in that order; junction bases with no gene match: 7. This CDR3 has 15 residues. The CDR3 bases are TGTGCCAGCGAACTGTGGGACAGGAGCAATCAGCCCCAGCATTTT. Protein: CASELWDRSNQPQHF. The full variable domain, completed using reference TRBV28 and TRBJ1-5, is DVKVTQSSRYLVKRTGEKVFLECVQDMDHENMFWYRQDPGLGLRLIYFSYDVKMKEKGDIPEGYSVSREKKERFSLILESASTNQTSMYLCASELWDRSNQPQHFGDGTRLSIL.

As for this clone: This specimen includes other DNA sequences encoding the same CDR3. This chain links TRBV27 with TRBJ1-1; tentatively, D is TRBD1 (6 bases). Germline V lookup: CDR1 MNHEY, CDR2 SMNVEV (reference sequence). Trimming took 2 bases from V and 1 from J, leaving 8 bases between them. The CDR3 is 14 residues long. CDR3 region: CASSLQGQNTEAFF. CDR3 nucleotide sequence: TGTGCCAGCAGTTTACAGGGACAGAACACTGAAGCTTTCTTT.

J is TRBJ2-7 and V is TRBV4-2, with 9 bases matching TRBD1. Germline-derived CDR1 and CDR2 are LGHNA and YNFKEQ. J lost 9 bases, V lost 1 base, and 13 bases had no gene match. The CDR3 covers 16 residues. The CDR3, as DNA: TGTGCCAGCAGCCAAGTACGCTTACAGGGGGCTGATGTGCAGTACTTC. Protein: CASSQVRLQGADVQYF.

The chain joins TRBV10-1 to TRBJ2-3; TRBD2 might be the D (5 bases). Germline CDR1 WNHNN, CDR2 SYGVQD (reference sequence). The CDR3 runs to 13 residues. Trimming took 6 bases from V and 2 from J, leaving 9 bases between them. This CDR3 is CASRSDYTDTQYF. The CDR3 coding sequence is TGCGCCAGCAGATCAGACTACACAGATACGCAGTATTTT.

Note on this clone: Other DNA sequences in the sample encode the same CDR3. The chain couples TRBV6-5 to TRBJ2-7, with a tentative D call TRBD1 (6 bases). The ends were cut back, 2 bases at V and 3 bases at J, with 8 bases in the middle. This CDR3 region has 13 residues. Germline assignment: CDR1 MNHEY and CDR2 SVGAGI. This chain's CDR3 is CASSYRGIYEQYF. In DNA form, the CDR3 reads TGTGCCAGCAGTTACAGGGGGATCTACGAGCAGTACTTC.

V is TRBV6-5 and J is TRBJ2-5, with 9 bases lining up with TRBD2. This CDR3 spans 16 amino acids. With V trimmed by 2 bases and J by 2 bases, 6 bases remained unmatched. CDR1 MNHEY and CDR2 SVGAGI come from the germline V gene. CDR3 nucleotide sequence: TGTGCCAGCAGTTACGCTAGCGGGATGGGGCAAGAGACCCAGTACTTC. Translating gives CASSYASGMGQETQYF.

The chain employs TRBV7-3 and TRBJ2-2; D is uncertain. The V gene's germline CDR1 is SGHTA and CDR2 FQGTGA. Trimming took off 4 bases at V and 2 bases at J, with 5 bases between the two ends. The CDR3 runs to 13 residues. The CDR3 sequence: CASSSANTGELFF. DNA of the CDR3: TGTGCCAGCAGCTCGGCAAACACCGGGGAGCTGTTTTTT.

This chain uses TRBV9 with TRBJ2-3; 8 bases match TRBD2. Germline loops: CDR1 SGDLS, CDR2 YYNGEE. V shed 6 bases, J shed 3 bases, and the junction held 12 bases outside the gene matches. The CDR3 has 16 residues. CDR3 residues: CASTTTLAGLTDTQYF. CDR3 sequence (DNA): TGTGCCAGCACCACAACCCTAGCGGGTTTAACAGATACGCAGTATTTT.

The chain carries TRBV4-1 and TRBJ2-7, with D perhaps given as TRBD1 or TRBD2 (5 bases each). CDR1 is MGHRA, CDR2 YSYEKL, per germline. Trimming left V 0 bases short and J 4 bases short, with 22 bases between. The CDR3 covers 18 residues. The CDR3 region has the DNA TGCGCCAGCAGCCAAGATTACCAGGGCTCGGGGATTACTTACGAGCAGTACTTC. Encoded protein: CASSQDYQGSGITYEQYF.

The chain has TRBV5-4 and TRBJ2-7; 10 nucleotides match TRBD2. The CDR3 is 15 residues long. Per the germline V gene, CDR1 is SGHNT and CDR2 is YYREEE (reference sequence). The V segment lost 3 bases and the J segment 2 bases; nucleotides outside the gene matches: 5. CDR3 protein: CASSWEGLATYEQYF. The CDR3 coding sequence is TGTGCCAGCAGCTGGGAGGGACTAGCGACCTACGAGCAGTACTTC.

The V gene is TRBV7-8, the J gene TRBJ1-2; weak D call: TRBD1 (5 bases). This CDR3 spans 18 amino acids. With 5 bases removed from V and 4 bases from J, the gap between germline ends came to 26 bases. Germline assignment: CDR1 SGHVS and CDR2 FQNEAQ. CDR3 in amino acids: CASSKWAKTFDSAYGYTF. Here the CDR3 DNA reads TGTGCCAGCAGCAAATGGGCCAAGACCTTCGACAGTGCCTATGGCTACACCTTC.

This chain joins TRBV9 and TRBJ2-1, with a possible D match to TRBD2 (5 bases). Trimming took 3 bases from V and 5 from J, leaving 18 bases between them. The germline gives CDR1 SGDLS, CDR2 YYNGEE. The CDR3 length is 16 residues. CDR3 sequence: CASSATPGLGHNEQFF. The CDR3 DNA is TGTGCCAGCAGCGCCACCCCGGGATTAGGGCACAATGAGCAGTTCTTC. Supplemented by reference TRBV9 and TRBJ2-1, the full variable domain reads DSGVTQTPKHLITATGQRVTLRCSPRSGDLSVYWYQQSLDQGLQFLIQYYNGEERAKGNILERFSAQQFPDLHSELNLSSLELGDSALYFCASSATPGLGHNEQFFGPGTRLTVL.

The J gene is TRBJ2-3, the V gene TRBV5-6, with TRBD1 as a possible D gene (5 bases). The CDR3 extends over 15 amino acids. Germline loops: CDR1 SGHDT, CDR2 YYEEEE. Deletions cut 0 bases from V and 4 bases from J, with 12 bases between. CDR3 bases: TGTGCCAGCAGCTTGGGGCAGGGCGGTGCAGATACGCAGTATTTT. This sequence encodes CASSLGQGGADTQYF.